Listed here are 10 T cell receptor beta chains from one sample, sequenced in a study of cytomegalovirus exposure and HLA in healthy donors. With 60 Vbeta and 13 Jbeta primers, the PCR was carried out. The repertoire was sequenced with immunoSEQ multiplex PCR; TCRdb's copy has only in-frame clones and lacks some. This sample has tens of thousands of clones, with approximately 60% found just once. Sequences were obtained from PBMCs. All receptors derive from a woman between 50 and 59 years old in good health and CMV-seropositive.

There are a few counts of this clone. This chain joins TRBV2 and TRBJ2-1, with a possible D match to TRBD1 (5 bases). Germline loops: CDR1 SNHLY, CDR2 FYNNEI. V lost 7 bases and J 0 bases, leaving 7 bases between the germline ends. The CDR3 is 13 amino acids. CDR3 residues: CASKTASYNEQFF. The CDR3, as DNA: TGTGCCAGCAAGACAGCCTCCTACAATGAGCAGTTCTTC.

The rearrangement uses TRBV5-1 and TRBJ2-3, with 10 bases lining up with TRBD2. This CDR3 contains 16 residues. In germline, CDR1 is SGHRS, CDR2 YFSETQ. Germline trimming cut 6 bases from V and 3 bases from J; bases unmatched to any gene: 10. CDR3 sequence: CASTGGAGGPTDTQYF. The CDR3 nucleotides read TGCGCCAGCACGGGGGGAGCGGGGGGGCCGACAGATACGCAGTATTTT. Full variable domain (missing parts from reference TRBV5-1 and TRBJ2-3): KAGVTQTPRYLIKTRGQQVTLSCSPISGHRSVSWYQQTPGQGLQFLFEYFSETQRNKGNFPGRFSGRQFSNSRSEMNVSTLELGDSALYLCASTGGAGGPTDTQYFGPGTRLTVL.

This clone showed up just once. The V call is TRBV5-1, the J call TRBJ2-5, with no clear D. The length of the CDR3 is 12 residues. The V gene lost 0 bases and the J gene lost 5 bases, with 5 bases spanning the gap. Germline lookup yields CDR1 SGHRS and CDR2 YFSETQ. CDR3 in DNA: TGCGCCAGCAGCTTGGGGGCGGAGACCCAGTACTTC. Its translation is CASSLGAETQYF.

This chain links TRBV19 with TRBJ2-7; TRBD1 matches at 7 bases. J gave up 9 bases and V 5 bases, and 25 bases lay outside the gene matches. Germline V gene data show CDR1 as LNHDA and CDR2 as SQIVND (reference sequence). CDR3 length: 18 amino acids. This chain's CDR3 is CASSPRQGLGSPVVGQYF. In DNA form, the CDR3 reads TGTGCCAGTAGTCCAAGACAGGGCCTCGGATCTCCCGTGGTAGGGCAGTACTTC.

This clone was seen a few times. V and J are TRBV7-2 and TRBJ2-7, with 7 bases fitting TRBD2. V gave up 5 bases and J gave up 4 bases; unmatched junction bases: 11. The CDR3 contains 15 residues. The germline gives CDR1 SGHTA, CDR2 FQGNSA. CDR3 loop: CASSRAAGVKYEQYF. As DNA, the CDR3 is TGTGCCAGCAGCCGGGCGGCGGGGGTGAAGTACGAGCAGTACTTC.

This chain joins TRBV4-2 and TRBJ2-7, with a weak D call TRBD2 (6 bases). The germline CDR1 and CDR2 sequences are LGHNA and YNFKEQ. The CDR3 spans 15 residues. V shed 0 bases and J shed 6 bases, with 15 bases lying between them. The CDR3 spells CASSQEGGGVSEQYF. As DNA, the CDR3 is TGTGCCAGCAGCCAAGAGGGTGGAGGGGTCAGCGAGCAGTACTTC.

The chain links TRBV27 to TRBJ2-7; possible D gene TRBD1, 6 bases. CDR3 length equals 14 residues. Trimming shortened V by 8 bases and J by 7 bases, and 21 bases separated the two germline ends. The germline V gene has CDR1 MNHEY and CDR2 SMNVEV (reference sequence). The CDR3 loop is CASPMTQGSGEQYF. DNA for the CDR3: TGTGCCAGCCCTATGACACAGGGATCAGGAGAGCAGTACTTC.

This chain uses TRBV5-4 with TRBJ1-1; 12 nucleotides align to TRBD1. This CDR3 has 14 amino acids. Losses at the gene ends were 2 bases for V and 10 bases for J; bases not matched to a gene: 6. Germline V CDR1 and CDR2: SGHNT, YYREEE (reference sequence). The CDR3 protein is CASSLGTGGEGAFF. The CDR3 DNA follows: TGTGCCAGCAGCTTAGGGACAGGGGGCGAGGGAGCTTTCTTT.

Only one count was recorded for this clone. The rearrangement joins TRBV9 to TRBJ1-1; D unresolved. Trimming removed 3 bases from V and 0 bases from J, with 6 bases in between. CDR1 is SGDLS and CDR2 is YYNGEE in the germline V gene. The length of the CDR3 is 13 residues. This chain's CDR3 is CASSDSVNTEAFF. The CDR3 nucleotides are TGTGCCAGCAGCGACAGTGTGAACACTGAAGCTTTCTTT.

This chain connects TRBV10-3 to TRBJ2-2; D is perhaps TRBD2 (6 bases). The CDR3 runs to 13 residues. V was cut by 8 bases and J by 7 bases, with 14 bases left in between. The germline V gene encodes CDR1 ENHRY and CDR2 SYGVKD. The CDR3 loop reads CAIAVGGFGELFF. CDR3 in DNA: TGTGCCATCGCCGTGGGAGGATTCGGGGAGCTGTTTTTT.